Shown below are 8 T cell receptor beta chains from a single sample sequenced in a study of blood T cells in healthy people across ages. A second roughly 6 to 12 cycle PCR used barcoded and J-beta primers. TCRdb re-called the 5' RACE reads through MiXCR, storing one row per CDR3 protein. Of about 1.4 million distinct CDR3 sequences listed, 55% to 75% are singletons. The specimen sequenced was blood. Receptors were obtained from a man aged 18-30 years in good health.

The V and J genes are TRBV7-2 and TRBJ2-1, with 7 bases lining up with TRBD2. The DNA matches TRBJ2-7 better at its end, which makes the J call doubtful. CDR1 and CDR2 from the germline V gene are SGHTA and FQGNSA. The CDR3 is made up of 12 amino acids. The CDR3 reads CASGGGYVEQYF. The CDR3 DNA reads TGTGCCAGTGGGGGGGGGTACGTAGAGCAGTACTTC.

V usage is TRBV4-2 and J usage is TRBJ2-5; D possibly corresponds to TRBD2 (6 bases). The end of the DNA aligns better with TRBJ2-4, so the J call may be wrong. Germline V CDR1 and CDR2: LGHNA, YNFKEQ. This CDR3 contains 16 residues. This CDR3 is CASSQRVGLPTNIQYF. For the CDR3, the DNA is TGTGCCAGCAGCCAAAGGGTGGGACTGCCTACAAACATTCAGTACTTC.

The rearrangement joins TRBV12-3 or TRBV12-4 to TRBJ2-6; D gene unclear. The CDR3 is made up of 17 amino acids. Deletions cut 3 bases from V and 0 bases from J, with 12 bases between. The CDR3 DNA sequence: TGTGCCAGCAGTTTTGAACAGTCTCGCTCTGGGGCCAACGTCCTGACTTTC. Residues: CASSFEQSRSGANVLTF.

J is TRBJ2-7 and V is TRBV7-9; D not resolved. V lost 5 bases and J 2 bases, leaving 13 bases between the germline ends. Germline assignment: CDR1 SEHNR and CDR2 FQNEAQ (reference sequence). There are 14 residues in the CDR3. CDR3 sequence reads: CASSNQPAPYEQYF. DNA of the CDR3: TGTGCCAGCAGCAACCAGCCGGCCCCCTACGAGCAGTACTTC.

The chain carries TRBV9 and TRBJ2-3; 8 nucleotides agree with TRBD2. CDR1 and CDR2 (germline): SGDLS, YYNGEE. CDR3 length equals 18 residues. Unmatched junction bases numbered 13, after V lost 0 bases and J lost 4 bases. The CDR3 DNA is TGTGCCAGCAGCGTAGCGGCGTTGGGGACTAGAGTTTCAGATACGCAGTATTTT. Protein product: CASSVAALGTRVSDTQYF.

This chain connects TRBV20-1 to TRBJ2-3, with 8 bases fitting TRBD2. V shed 5 bases, J shed 2 bases, and the junction held 9 bases outside the gene matches. The germline V gene has CDR1 DFQATT and CDR2 SNEGSKA (reference sequence). CDR3 length: 15 residues. The CDR3: CSARKLADTTDTQYF. The CDR3 DNA is TGCAGTGCTCGGAAACTAGCGGACACCACAGATACGCAGTATTTT.

This clonotype was recorded a few times. This chain links TRBV18 with TRBJ1-4; TRBD1 is a possible D gene (6 bases). In germline, CDR1 is KGHSH, CDR2 LQKENI. This CDR3 spans 13 amino acids. V was cut by 3 bases and J by 8 bases, with 10 bases left in between. The CDR3 loop is CASSPSRGEKLFF. For the CDR3, the DNA is TGTGCCAGCTCACCTTCCAGGGGCGAAAAACTGTTTTTT.

This rearrangement joins TRBV21-1 to TRBJ2-3. TRBV21-1 is marked as a pseudogene. There are 13 residues in the CDR3. The CDR3 protein is CASSKRRNTTQYF. The CDR3 DNA is TGTGCCAGCAGCAAAAGGCGGAACACCACGCAGTATTTT.